This T cell receptor beta chain appears in the sequencing data of a study of post-analysis software for immune sequencing data. Study-wide background: Recorded subtypes: relapsing-remitting, secondary progressive, progressive-relapsing; some patients unannotated.

Findings and caveats of the study: F measure clustering grouped samples strongly by preparation batch. The study found TRBV5-6, TRBV5-1 and TRBV20-1 among roughly 5 TRBV segments more frequent in patients than controls.

Prepared TCR beta cDNA libraries contained unique molecular identifiers. TCRdb reprocessed the PCR reads via MiXCR and lists one record per CDR3 protein. The sample carries around 150,000 distinct CDR3 sequences, roughly 40% recorded once. Germline V gene sequence: CDR1 ENHRY, CDR2 SYGVKD. The CDR3 runs 17 residues. V lost 9 bases, J lost 0 bases, and 24 bases lay in between. Points on this clonotype: Its cognate antigen is unknown.

Sequenced material: blood, taken after autologous hematopoietic stem cell transplantation. The chain couples TRBV10-3 to TRBJ2-7; weak D call: TRBD2 (5 bases). The TCR sequence derives from a girl between 10 and 17 years old with multiple sclerosis. Written as DNA, the CDR3 is TGTGCCATTCCCAGGCGTCGGAGGCAAGGCGACTCCTACGAGCAGTACTTC. Its protein product is CAIPRRRRQGDSYEQYF.